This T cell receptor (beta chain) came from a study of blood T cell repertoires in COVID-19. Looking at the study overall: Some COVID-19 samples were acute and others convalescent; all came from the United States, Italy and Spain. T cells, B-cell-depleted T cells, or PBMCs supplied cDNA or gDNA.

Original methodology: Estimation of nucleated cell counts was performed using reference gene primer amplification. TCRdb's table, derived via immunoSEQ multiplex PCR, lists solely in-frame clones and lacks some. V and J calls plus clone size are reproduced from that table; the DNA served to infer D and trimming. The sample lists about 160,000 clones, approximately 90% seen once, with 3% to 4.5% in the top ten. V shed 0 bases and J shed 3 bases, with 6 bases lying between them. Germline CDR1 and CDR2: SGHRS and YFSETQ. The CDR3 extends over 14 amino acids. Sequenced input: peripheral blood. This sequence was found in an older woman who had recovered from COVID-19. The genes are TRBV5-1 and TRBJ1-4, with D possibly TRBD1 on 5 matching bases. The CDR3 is CASSLEGANEKLFF. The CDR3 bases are TGCGCCAGCAGCTTGGAAGGGGCTAATGAAAAACTGTTTTTT.